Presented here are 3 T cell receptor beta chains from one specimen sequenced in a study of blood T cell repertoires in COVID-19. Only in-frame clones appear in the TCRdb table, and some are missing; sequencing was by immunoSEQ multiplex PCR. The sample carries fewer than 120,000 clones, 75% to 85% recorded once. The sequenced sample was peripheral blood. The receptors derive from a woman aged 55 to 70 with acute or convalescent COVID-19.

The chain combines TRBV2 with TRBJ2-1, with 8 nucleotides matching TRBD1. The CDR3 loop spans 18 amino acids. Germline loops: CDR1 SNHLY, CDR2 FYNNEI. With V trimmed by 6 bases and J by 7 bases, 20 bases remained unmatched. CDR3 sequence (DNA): TGTGCCAGCAGCGAGAGGGGGACGGAGACAGGGGTAAGAAATGAGCAGTTCTTC. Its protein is CASSERGTETGVRNEQFF.

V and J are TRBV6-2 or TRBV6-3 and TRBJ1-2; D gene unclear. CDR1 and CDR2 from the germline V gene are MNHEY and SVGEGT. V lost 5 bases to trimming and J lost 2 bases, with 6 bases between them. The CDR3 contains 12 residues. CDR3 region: CASSRSNYGYTF. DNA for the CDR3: TGTGCCAGCAGTCGGTCCAACTATGGCTACACCTTC.

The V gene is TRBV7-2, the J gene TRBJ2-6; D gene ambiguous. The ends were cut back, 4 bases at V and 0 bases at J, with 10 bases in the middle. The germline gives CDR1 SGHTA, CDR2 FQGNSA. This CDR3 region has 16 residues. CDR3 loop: CASSSLRSSGANVLTF. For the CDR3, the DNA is TGTGCCAGCAGCTCATTACGGAGCTCTGGGGCCAACGTCCTGACTTTC.